These 20 T cell receptor beta chains originate from one sample sequenced in a study of PD-1 blockade in classical Hodgkin lymphoma. Time point given: cycle 4 day 1 (C4D1), after more than five weeks of nivolumab. Every single patient, without exception, relapsed after autologous stem cell transplantation, and brentuximab vedotin exposure varied. Sequenced by immunoSEQ multiplex PCR; TCRdb stores in-frame clones only, minus some. This sample has roughly 20,000 clones, with around 85% found just once. Here the sequenced sample was peripheral blood mononuclear cells (PBMCs), taken before the fourth cycle of nivolumab. All receptors come from a human donor with classical Hodgkin lymphoma.

The V call is TRBV30, the J call TRBJ1-3; D call uncertain. Trimming left V 0 bases short and J 3 bases short, with 3 bases between. Per germline, CDR1 GTSNPN and CDR2 SVGIG (reference sequence). This CDR3 spans 12 amino acids. The CDR3 region is CAWSVNGNTIYF. In DNA form, the CDR3 reads TGTGCCTGGAGTGTTAATGGAAACACCATATATTTT.

The chain recombines TRBV11-2 with TRBJ2-3; 14 bases fit TRBD2. Per germline, CDR1 SGHAT and CDR2 FQNNGV. CDR3 length equals 17 residues. V trimming: 5 bases; J trimming: 5 bases; junction bases outside the gene matches: 9. This CDR3 is CASSTAGGLAGGDTQYF. CDR3 in DNA: TGTGCCAGCAGCACAGCTGGTGGACTAGCGGGGGGAGATACGCAGTATTTT.

This clone was seen once. The gene calls are TRBV6-5 and TRBJ2-3; tentative D call: TRBD2 (5 bases). The CDR3 is 15 amino acids. Germline CDR1 is MNHEY and CDR2 is SVGAGI. With 6 bases removed from V and 4 bases from J, the gap between germline ends came to 17 bases. CDR3: CASRPLERSPDTQYF. The CDR3, as DNA: TGTGCCAGCAGGCCACTTGAGCGGTCCCCAGATACGCAGTATTTT.

The chain uses TRBV6-1 and TRBJ1-5; no firm D call. This CDR3 is 17 amino acids long. V was clipped by 0 bases and J by 0 bases, with 12 bases between them. Per germline, CDR1 MNHNS and CDR2 SASEGT. This chain's CDR3 is CASSEARVPLSNQPQHF. CDR3 DNA: TGTGCCAGCAGTGAAGCGCGGGTTCCACTTAGCAATCAGCCCCAGCATTTT.

J is TRBJ1-2 and V is TRBV11-2, with D maybe TRBD1 (5 bases). Trimming removed 9 bases from V and 2 bases from J, with 16 bases in between. The CDR3 totals 14 residues. The germline V gene has CDR1 SGHAT and CDR2 FQNNGV. The CDR3, as DNA: TGTGCCAGTGGGTGGGGGAGAAACAACTATGGCTACACCTTC. Amino acids: CASGWGRNNYGYTF. The variable domain in full, with the rest retrieved from reference TRBV11-2 and TRBJ1-2, is EAGVAQSPRYKIIEKRQSVAFWCNPISGHATLYWYQQILGQGPKLLIQFQNNGVVDDSQLPKDRFSAERLKGVDSTLKIQPAKLEDSAVYLCASGWGRNNYGYTFGSGTRLTVV.

The rearrangement links TRBV6-6 to TRBJ2-7, with 10 bases lining up with TRBD1. CDR1 is MNHNY and CDR2 is SVGAGI in the germline V gene (reference sequence). The J segment lost 5 bases and the V segment lost 2 bases, leaving 3 bases of the junction unmatched. The CDR3 runs to 14 residues. CDR3 bases: TGTGCCAGCAGTTACAAGACAGGGGGCAACGAGCAGTACTTC. Its translation is CASSYKTGGNEQYF.

This chain's CDR3 is CASSMGRVLFF. CDR3 DNA: TGTGCCAGCAGTATGGGGCGGGTACTGTTTTTT. V usage is TRBV27 and J usage is TRBJ1-4; a weak D match, TRBD1 (5 bases). Trimming pared 5 bases from V and 13 bases from J, leaving 11 bases between. Germline-derived CDR1 and CDR2 are MNHEY and SMNVEV (reference sequence). The CDR3 is 11 residues long.

This sequence joins TRBV6-5 and TRBJ2-6; D call uncertain. This CDR3 comprises 15 residues. The germline V gene has CDR1 MNHEY and CDR2 SVGAGI. Trimming shortened V by 5 bases and J by 1 base, and 9 bases separated the two germline ends. CDR3 in amino acids: CASSLTESGANVLTF. The CDR3 DNA is TGTGCCAGCAGTCTGACGGAATCTGGGGCCAACGTCCTGACTTTC.

The chain couples TRBV11-2 to TRBJ2-1, with 14 bases identical to TRBD2. The V gene end was trimmed by 5 bases and the J gene end by 0 bases; junction bases not matched to a gene: 9. The germline CDR1 and CDR2 sequences are SGHAT and FQNNGV. The CDR3 has 19 residues. This chain's CDR3 is CASSPTSGRAGSSYNEQFF. The CDR3 DNA sequence: TGTGCCAGCAGCCCGACTAGCGGGAGGGCCGGGAGCTCCTACAATGAGCAGTTCTTC.

The V call is TRBV5-1, the J call TRBJ1-5, with a possible D match to TRBD1 (5 bases). The CDR3 consists of 13 residues. With 3 bases removed from V and 6 bases from J, the gap between germline ends came to 10 bases. The V gene's germline CDR1 is SGHRS and CDR2 YFSETQ. CDR3 sequence reads: CASSWGGGQPQHF. The CDR3 bases are TGCGCCAGCAGCTGGGGGGGAGGTCAGCCCCAGCATTTT.

V gene TRBV10-3 combines with J gene TRBJ1-5; TRBD1 might be the D (5 bases). The CDR3 extends over 16 amino acids. V was trimmed by 0 bases and J by 3 bases, leaving 12 bases between them. Germline V gene data show CDR1 as ENHRY and CDR2 as SYGVKD. CDR3 sequence reads: CAISESGTANNQPQHF. In nucleotides, the CDR3 is TGTGCCATCAGTGAGTCGGGGACGGCCAACAATCAGCCCCAGCATTTT.

The chain carries TRBV11-3 and TRBJ2-5; D possibly corresponds to TRBD2 (5 bases). This CDR3 has 15 amino acids. The germline V gene encodes CDR1 SGHNT and CDR2 YENEEA. V was clipped by 4 bases and J by 0 bases, with 12 bases between them. CDR3 region: CASSSLPGNQETQYF. Written as DNA, the CDR3 is TGTGCCAGCAGCTCGCTTCCGGGGAACCAAGAGACCCAGTACTTC. The full variable domain, in which reference TRBV11-3 and TRBJ2-5 provide the parts outside the CDR3, is EAGVVQSPRYKIIEKKQPVAFWCNPISGHNTLYWYLQNLGQGPELLIRYENEEAVDDSQLPKDRFSAERLKGVDSTLKIQPAELGDSAVYLCASSSLPGNQETQYFGPGTRLLVL.

Points on this clone: Other DNA sequences in this sample translate to the same CDR3. J is TRBJ2-5 and V is TRBV9, with D possibly TRBD2 on 5 matching bases. Per germline, CDR1 SGDLS and CDR2 YYNGEE. V was cut by 3 bases and J by 7 bases, with 7 bases left in between. This CDR3 has 11 residues. The DNA of the CDR3 is TGTGCCAGCAGCGCCGGGGTGACCCAGTACTTC. Protein product: CASSAGVTQYF.

The J gene is TRBJ2-1, the V gene TRBV13; D is unresolved. Per the germline V gene, CDR1 is PRHDT and CDR2 is FYEKMQ (reference sequence). CDR3 size: 15 residues. With 4 bases removed from V and 2 bases from J, the gap between germline ends came to 12 bases. The CDR3 region has the DNA TGTGCCAGCAGCTCCTGGGGTCTCCCCTACAATGAGCAGTTCTTC. Translated: CASSSWGLPYNEQFF. Looking up the rest from reference TRBV13 and TRBJ2-1 gives the full variable domain: AAGVIQSPRHLIKEKRETATLKCYPIPRHDTVYWYQQGPGQDPQFLISFYEKMQSDKGSIPDRFSAQQFSDYHSELNMSSLELGDSALYFCASSSWGLPYNEQFFGPGTRLTVL.

This chain uses TRBV4-3 with TRBJ1-5; D not resolved. Germline V gene sequence: CDR1 LGHNA, CDR2 YSLEER. The CDR3 has 14 residues. With 3 bases removed from V and 1 base from J, the gap between germline ends came to 7 bases. The chain's CDR3 is CASSQAASNQPQHF. Written as DNA, the CDR3 is TGCGCCAGCAGCCAGGCGGCAAGCAATCAGCCCCAGCATTTT.

This clone was counted a few times. The V gene is TRBV6-5, the J gene TRBJ1-2; no firm D call. V lost 8 bases and J lost 4, with 14 bases in between. In germline, CDR1 is MNHEY, CDR2 SVGAGI. CDR3 length: 13 amino acids. For the CDR3, the DNA is TGTGCCAGCGGACCTAAAGCGGGCTATGGCTACACCTTC. It translates to CASGPKAGYGYTF.

This clone appeared once. The V call is TRBV28, the J call TRBJ1-1; TRBD1 matches at 7 bases. The CDR3 is made up of 13 amino acids. The germline V gene encodes CDR1 MDHEN and CDR2 SYDVKM. J gave up 5 bases and V 6 bases, and 6 bases lay outside the gene matches. CDR3 nucleotide sequence: TGTGCCAGCAGCACAGGGGTATGGACTGAAGCTTTCTTT. It translates to CASSTGVWTEAFF.

This chain connects TRBV7-9 to TRBJ1-2; D might be TRBD1 (5 bases). With 1 base removed from V and 4 bases from J, the gap between germline ends came to 10 bases. The CDR3 has 14 amino acids. Germline V gene sequence: CDR1 SEHNR, CDR2 FQNEAQ (reference sequence). DNA for the CDR3: TGTGCCAGCAGCTTAGGGCAGGGTGGCTATGGCTACACCTTC. It codes for CASSLGQGGYGYTF.

The chain has TRBV27 and TRBJ1-5; 7 positions agree with TRBD1. Germline V gene sequence: CDR1 MNHEY, CDR2 SMNVEV (reference sequence). The V segment lost 2 bases and the J segment 0 bases; nucleotides outside the gene matches: 7. The CDR3 contains 17 residues. The DNA for the CDR3 is TGTGCCAGCAGTTTAGGGGCCACAGGGGATAGCAATCAGCCCCAGCATTTT. Translation: CASSLGATGDSNQPQHF.

The rearrangement links TRBV11-1 to TRBJ2-7; no reliable D call. The CDR3 consists of 14 residues. Per germline, CDR1 SGHAT and CDR2 FQDESV (reference sequence). Trimming took off 2 bases at V and 5 bases at J, with 13 bases between the two ends. As DNA, the CDR3 is TGTGCCAGCAGCTTAAAACCCCAAGGCGACGAGCAGTACTTC. Its protein is CASSLKPQGDEQYF.